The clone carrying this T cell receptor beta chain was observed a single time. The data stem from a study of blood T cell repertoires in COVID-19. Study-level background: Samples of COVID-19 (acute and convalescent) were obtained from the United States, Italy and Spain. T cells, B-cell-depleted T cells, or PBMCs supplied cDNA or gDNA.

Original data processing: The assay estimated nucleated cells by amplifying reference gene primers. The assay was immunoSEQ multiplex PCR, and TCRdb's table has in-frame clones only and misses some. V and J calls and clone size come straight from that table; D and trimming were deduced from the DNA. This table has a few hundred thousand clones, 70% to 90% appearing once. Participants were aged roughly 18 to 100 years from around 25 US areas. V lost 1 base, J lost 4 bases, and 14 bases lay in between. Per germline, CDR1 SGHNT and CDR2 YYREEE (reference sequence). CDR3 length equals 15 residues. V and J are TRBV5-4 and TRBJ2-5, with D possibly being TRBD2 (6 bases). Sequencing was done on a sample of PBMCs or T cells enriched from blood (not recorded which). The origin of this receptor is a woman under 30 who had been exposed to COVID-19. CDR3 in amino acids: CASSLLPVGGETQYF. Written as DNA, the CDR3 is TGTGCCAGCAGCTTGCTCCCGGTGGGGGGAGAGACCCAGTACTTC.